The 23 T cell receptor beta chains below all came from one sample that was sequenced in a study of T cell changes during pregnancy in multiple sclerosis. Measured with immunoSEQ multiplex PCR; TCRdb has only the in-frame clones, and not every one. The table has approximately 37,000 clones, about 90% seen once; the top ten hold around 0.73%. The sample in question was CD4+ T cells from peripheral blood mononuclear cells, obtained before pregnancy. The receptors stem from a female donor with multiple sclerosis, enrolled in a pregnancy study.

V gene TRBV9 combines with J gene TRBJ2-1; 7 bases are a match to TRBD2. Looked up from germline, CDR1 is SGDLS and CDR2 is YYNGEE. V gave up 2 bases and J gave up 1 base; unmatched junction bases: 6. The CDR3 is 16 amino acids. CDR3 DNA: TGTGCCAGCAGCGTCGGGACTACCTTATCCTACAATGAGCAGTTCTTC. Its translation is CASSVGTTLSYNEQFF.

CDR3 in amino acids: CAWSVGGRRETQYF. CDR3 DNA sequence: TGTGCCTGGAGTGTAGGGGGTCGGCGGGAGACCCAGTACTTC. The rearrangement links TRBV30 to TRBJ2-5; D perhaps matches TRBD1 (6 bases). V lost 0 bases to trimming and J lost 5 bases, with 13 bases between them. Germline V gives CDR1 GTSNPN, CDR2 SVGIG (reference sequence). The CDR3 runs to 14 residues.

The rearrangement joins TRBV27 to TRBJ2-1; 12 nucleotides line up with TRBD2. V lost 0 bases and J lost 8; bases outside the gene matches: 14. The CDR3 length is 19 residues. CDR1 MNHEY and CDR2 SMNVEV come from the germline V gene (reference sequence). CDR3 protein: CASSLSLASGRASFDEQFF. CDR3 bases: TGTGCCAGCAGTTTATCATTGGCTAGCGGGAGGGCCAGCTTTGATGAGCAGTTCTTC.

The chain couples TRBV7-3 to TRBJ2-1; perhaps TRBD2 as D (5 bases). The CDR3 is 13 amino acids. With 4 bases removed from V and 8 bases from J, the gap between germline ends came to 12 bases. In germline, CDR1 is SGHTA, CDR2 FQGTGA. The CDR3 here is CASSSSPGYEQFF. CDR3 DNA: TGTGCCAGCAGCTCCTCCCCGGGATATGAGCAGTTCTTC.

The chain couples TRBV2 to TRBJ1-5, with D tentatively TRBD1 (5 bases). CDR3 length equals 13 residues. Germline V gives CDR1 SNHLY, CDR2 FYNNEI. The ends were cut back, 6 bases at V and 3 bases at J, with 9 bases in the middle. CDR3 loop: CASRDSYNQPQHF. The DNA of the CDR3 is TGTGCCAGCAGAGACAGCTACAATCAGCCCCAGCATTTT.

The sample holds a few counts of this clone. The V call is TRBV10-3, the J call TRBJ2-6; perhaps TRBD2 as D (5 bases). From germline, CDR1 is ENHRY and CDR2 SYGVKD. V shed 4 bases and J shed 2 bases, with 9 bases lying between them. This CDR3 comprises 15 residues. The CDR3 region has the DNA TGTGCCATCAGTGGATCGGGGACTGGGGCCAACGTCCTGACTTTC. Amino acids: CAISGSGTGANVLTF.

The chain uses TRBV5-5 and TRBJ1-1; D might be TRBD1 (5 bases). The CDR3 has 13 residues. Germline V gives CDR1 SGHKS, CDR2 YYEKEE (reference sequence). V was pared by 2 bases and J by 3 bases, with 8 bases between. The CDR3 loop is CASSFGGDTEAFF. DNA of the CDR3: TGTGCCAGCAGCTTTGGGGGGGACACTGAAGCTTTCTTT. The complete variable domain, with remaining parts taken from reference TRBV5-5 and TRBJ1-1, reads DAGVTQSPTHLIKTRGQQVTLRCSPISGHKSVSWYQQVLGQGPQFIFQYYEKEERGRGNFPDRFSARQFPNYSSELNVNALLLGDSALYLCASSFGGDTEAFFGQGTRLTVV.

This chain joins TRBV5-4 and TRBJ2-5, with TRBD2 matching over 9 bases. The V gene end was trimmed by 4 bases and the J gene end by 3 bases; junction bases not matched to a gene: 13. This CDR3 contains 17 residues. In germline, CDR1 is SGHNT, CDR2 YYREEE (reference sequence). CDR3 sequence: CASSPDSGRSLKETQYF. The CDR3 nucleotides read TGTGCCAGCAGCCCTGATAGCGGGAGATCTTTAAAAGAGACCCAGTACTTC.

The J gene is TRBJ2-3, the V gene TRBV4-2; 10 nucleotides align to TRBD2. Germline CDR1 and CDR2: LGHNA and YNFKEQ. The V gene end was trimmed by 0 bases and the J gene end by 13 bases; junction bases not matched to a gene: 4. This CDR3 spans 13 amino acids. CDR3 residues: CASSQDGGLAKYF. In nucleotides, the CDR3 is TGTGCCAGCAGCCAAGATGGGGGACTAGCGAAGTATTTT.

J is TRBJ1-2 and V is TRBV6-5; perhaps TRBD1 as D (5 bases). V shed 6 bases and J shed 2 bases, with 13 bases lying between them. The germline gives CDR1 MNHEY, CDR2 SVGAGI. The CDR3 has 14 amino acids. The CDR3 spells CASRYTGTNYGYTF. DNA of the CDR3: TGTGCCAGCAGATATACAGGAACAAACTATGGCTACACCTTC.

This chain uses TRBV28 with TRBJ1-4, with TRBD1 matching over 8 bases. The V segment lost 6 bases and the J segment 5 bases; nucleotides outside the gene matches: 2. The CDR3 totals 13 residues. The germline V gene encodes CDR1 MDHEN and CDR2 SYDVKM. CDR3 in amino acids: CASRRTGNEKLFF. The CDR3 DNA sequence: TGTGCCAGCAGACGGACAGGGAATGAAAAACTGTTTTTT.

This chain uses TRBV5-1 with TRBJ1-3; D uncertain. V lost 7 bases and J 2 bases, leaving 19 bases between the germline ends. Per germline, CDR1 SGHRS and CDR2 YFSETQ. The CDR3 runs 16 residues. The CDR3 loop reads CASAQRGGVAGNTIYF. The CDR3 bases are TGCGCCAGCGCCCAGCGAGGCGGTGTAGCTGGAAACACCATATATTTT. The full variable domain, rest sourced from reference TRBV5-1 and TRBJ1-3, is KAGVTQTPRYLIKTRGQQVTLSCSPISGHRSVSWYQQTPGQGLQFLFEYFSETQRNKGNFPGRFSGRQFSNSRSEMNVSTLELGDSALYLCASAQRGGVAGNTIYFGEGSWLTVV.

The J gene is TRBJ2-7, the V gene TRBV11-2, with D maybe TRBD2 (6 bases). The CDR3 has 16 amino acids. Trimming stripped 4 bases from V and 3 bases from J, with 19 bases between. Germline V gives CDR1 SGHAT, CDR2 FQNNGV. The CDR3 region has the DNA TGTGCCAGCAGCTACCCGGTGGCGGGACCCGTCTACGAGCAGTACTTC. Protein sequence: CASSYPVAGPVYEQYF.

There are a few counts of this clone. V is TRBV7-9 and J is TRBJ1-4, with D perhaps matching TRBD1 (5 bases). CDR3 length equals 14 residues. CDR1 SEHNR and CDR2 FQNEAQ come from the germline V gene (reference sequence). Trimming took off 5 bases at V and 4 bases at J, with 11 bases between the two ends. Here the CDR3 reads CASSTDRLNEKLFF. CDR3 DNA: TGTGCCAGCAGCACCGACAGACTTAATGAAAAACTGTTTTTT.

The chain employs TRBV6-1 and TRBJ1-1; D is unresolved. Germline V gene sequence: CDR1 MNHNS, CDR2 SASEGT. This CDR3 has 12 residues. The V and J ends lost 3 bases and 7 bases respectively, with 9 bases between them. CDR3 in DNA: TGTGCCAGCAGTGAGTTCCGGGGTGAAGCTTTCTTT. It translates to CASSEFRGEAFF.

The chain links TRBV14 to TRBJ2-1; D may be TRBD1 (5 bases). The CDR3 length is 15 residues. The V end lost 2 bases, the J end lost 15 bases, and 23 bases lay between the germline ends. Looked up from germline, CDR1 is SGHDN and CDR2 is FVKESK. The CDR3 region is CASSQSRGLTAVRFF. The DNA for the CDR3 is TGTGCCAGCAGCCAAAGTAGGGGCCTCACGGCCGTCCGGTTCTTC.

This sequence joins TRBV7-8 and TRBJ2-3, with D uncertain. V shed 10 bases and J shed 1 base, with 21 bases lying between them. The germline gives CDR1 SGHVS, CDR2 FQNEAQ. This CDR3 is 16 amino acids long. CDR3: CATERGLAWGTDTQYF. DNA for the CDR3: TGTGCCACGGAGAGAGGTCTCGCATGGGGCACAGATACGCAGTATTTT. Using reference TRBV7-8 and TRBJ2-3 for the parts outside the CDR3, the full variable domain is GAGVSQSPRYKVAKRGQDVALRCDPISGHVSLFWYQQALGQGPEFLTYFQNEAQLDKSGLPSDRFFAERPEGSVSTLKIQRTQQEDSAVYLCATERGLAWGTDTQYFGPGTRLTVL.

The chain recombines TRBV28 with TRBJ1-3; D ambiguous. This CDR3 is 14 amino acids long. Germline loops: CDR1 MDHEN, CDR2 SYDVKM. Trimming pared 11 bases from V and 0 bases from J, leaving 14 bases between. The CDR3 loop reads CAGGDSSSGNTIYF. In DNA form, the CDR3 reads TGTGCCGGCGGAGACTCAAGCTCTGGAAACACCATATATTTT.

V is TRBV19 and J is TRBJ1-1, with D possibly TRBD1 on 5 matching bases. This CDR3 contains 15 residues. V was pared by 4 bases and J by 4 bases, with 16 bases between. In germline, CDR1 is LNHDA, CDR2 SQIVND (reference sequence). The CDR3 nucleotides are TGTGCCAGTAGTAGGGTCGGGGGGTCGAGCACTGAAGCTTTCTTT. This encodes CASSRVGGSSTEAFF.

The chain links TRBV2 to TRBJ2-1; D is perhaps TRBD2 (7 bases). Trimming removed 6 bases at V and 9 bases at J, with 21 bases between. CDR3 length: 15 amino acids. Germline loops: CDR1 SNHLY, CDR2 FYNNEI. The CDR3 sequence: CASREQSGGLGEQFF. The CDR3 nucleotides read TGTGCCAGCAGGGAACAATCGGGGGGCTTGGGTGAGCAGTTCTTC.

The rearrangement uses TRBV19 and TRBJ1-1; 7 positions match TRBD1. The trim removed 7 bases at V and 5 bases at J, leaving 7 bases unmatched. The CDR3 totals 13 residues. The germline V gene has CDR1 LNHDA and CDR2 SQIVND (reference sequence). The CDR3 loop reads CASTGTARTEAFF. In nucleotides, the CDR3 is TGTGCCAGTACAGGGACAGCAAGGACTGAAGCTTTCTTT.

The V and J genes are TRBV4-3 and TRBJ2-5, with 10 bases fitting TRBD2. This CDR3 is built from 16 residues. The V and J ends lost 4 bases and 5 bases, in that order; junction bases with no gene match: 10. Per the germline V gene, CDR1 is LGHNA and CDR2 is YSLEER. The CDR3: CASSREIAGGFETQYF. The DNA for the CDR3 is TGCGCCAGCAGCCGCGAGATAGCGGGAGGTTTTGAGACCCAGTACTTC.

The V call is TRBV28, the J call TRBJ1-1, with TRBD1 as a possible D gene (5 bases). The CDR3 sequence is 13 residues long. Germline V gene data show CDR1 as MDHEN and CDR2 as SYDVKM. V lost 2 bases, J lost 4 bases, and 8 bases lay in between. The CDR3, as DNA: TGTGCCAGCAGTTTAGCGGGGCCCACTGAAGCTTTCTTT. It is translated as CASSLAGPTEAFF.